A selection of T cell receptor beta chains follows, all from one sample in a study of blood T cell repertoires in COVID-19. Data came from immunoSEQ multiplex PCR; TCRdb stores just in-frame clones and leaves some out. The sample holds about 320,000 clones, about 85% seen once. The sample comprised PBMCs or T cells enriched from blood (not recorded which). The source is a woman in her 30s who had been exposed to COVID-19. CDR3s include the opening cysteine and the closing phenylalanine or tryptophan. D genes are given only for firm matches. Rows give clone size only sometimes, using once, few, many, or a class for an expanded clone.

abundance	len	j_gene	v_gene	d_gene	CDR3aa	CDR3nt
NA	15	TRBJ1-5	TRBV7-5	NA	CASQMGTGGFQPQHF	TGTGCCAGCCAGATGGGGACAGGGGGCTTTCAGCCCCAGCATTTT
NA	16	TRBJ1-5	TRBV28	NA	CASSLANMGSGQPQHF	TGTGCCAGCAGTTTAGCTAACATGGGGTCGGGACAGCCCCAGCATTTT
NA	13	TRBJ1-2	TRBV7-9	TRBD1	CASSAGTGNGYTF	TGTGCCAGCAGTGCCGGGACAGGGAATGGCTACACCTTC
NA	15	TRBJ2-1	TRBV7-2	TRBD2	CASSSRASGEREQFF	TGTGCCAGCAGCTCGCGGGCTAGCGGGGAGCGGGAGCAGTTCTTC
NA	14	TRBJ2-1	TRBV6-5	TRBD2	CASSTLAGYNEQFF	TGTGCCAGCAGTACTCTAGCGGGGTACAATGAGCAGTTCTTC
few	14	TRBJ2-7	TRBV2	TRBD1	CASSFDRGPYEQYF	TGTGCCAGCAGCTTCGACAGGGGACCCTACGAGCAGTACTTC
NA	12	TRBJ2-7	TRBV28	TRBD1	CASRDSFYEQYF	TGTGCCAGCCGGGACAGTTTCTACGAGCAGTACTTC
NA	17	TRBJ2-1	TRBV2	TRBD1	CASRDLGQGAKYNEQFF	TGTGCCAGCAGAGACCTTGGACAGGGGGCGAAATACAATGAGCAGTTCTTC
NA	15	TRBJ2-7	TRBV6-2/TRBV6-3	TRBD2	CASSAAGGPPYEQYF	TGTGCCAGCAGCGCCGCGGGGGGCCCGCCCTACGAGCAGTACTTC
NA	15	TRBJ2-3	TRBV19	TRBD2	CASSATSGRGDTQYF	TGTGCCAGTAGTGCGACTAGCGGGAGGGGGGATACGCAGTATTTT
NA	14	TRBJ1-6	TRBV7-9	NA	CASNEQGAGSPLHF	TGTGCCAGCAACGAACAGGGTGCAGGTTCACCCCTCCACTTT
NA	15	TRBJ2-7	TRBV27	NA	CASSHEIAPAYEQYF	TGTGCCAGCAGCCACGAGATAGCGCCAGCCTACGAGCAGTACTTC
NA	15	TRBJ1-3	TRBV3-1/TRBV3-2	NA	CASSQDGGRGNTIYF	TGTGCCAGCAGCCAAGACGGGGGGAGGGGAAACACCATATATTTT
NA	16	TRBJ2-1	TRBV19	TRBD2	CASRPRSSGGVGEQFF	TGTGCCAGTAGGCCACGATCTAGCGGGGGGGTAGGTGAGCAGTTCTTC
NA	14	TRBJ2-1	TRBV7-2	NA	CAIGMAGPYNEQFF	TGTGCCATCGGGATGGCGGGACCCTACAATGAGCAGTTCTTC
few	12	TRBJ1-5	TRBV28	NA	CASSSTNQPQHF	TGTGCCAGCAGTTCTACCAATCAGCCCCAGCATTTT
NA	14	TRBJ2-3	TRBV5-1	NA	CASSPYRVTDTQYF	TGCGCCAGCAGCCCGTACAGGGTCACAGATACGCAGTATTTT
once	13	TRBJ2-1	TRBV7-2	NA	CASSLELANEQFF	TGTGCCAGCAGCTTAGAACTAGCCAATGAGCAGTTCTTC
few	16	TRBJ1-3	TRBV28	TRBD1	CASSSPPGTAGNTIYF	TGTGCCAGCAGTTCCCCTCCCGGGACAGCTGGAAACACCATATATTTT
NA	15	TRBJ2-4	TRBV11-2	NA	CASRPVGGAKNIQYF	TGTGCCAGCAGACCGGTCGGGGGAGCCAAAAACATTCAGTACTTC
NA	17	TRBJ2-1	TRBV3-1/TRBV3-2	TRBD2	CASSLISGTSGSTEQFF	TGTGCCAGCAGCCTAATCTCGGGGACTAGCGGGAGTACGGAGCAGTTCTTC
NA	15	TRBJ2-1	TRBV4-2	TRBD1	CASSQDGTGGDEQFF	TGTGCCAGCAGCCAAGATGGGACAGGGGGCGATGAGCAGTTCTTC
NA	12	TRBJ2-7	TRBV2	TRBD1	CASSDTGVEQYF	TGTGCCAGCAGTGATACAGGGGTCGAGCAGTACTTC
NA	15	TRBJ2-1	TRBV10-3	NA	CAISESTGGADEQFF	TGTGCCATCAGTGAGTCGACGGGCGGGGCGGATGAGCAGTTCTTC
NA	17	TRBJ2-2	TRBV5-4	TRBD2	CASSLGLAGSYTGELFF	TGTGCCAGCAGCTTGGGACTAGCGGGGAGTTACACCGGGGAGCTGTTTTTT
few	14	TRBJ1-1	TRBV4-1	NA	CASSRGDKNTEAFF	TGCGCCAGCAGCCGCGGGGATAAGAACACTGAAGCTTTCTTT
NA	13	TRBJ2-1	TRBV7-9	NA	CASSPEGSGEQFF	TGTGCCAGCAGCCCGGAGGGGTCTGGTGAGCAGTTCTTC
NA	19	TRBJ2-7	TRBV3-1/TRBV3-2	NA	CASSHLTYGDHQADYEQYF	TGTGCCAGCAGCCACCTGACGTATGGAGACCATCAAGCCGACTACGAGCAGTACTTC
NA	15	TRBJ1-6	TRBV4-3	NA	CASSQDNIYNSPLHF	TGCGCCAGCAGCCAAGATAACATCTATAATTCACCCCTCCACTTT
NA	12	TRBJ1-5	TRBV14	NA	CASSHPNQPQHF	TGTGCCAGCAGCCACCCTAATCAGCCCCAGCATTTT
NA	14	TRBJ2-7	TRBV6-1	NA	CASSDEREFYEQYF	TGTGCCAGCAGTGACGAGCGAGAGTTCTACGAGCAGTACTTC
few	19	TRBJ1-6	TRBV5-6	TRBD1	CASSLGTGGPSSYNSPLHF	TGTGCCAGCAGCCTGGGGACAGGGGGCCCGAGCTCCTATAATTCACCCCTCCACTTT
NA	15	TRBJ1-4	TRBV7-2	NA	CASSSRHGAGEKLFF	TGTGCCAGCAGCTCCCGACACGGGGCGGGGGAAAAACTGTTTTTT
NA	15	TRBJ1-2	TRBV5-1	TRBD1	CASSWPGQGNYGYTF	TGCGCCAGCAGCTGGCCGGGACAGGGCAACTATGGCTACACCTTC
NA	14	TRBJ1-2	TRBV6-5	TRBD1	CASSRDREIYGYTF	TGTGCCAGCAGCCGGGACAGGGAAATCTATGGCTACACCTTC
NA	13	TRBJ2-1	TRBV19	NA	CASSPSAYNEQFF	TGTGCCAGTTCCCCTAGCGCCTACAATGAGCAGTTCTTC
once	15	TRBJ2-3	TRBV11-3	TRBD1	CASSPRTGGADTQYF	TGTGCCAGCAGCCCACGGACAGGGGGCGCAGATACGCAGTATTTT
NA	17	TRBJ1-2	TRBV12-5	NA	CASGSHLVSSQGPDYTF	TGTGCTAGTGGTTCCCATTTAGTAAGCTCACAGGGACCGGACTACACCTTC
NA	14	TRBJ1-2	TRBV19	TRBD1	CASSMTGKNYGYTF	TGTGCCAGTAGTATGACAGGGAAAAACTATGGCTACACCTTC
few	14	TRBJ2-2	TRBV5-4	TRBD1	CASSQGQGAGELFF	TGTGCCAGCAGCCAAGGACAGGGCGCCGGGGAGCTGTTTTTT
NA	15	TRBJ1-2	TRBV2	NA	CASSEGGWGGYGYTF	TGTGCCAGCAGTGAAGGAGGATGGGGGGGCTATGGCTACACCTTC
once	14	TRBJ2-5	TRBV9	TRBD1	CASSVGQGKETQYF	TGTGCCAGCAGCGTTGGACAGGGAAAAGAGACCCAGTACTTC
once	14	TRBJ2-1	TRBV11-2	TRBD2	CASSGLAGLREQFF	TGTGCCAGCAGTGGACTAGCGGGACTCCGTGAGCAGTTCTTC
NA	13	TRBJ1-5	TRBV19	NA	CASRRGSNQPQHF	TGTGCCAGTAGGAGGGGGAGCAATCAGCCCCAGCATTTT
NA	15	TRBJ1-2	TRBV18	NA	CASSPTQDSFYGYTF	TGTGCCAGCTCACCAACACAAGACTCTTTCTATGGCTACACCTTC
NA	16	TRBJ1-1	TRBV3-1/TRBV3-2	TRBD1	CASSQGQGRGNTEAFF	TGTGCCAGCAGCCAAGGACAGGGGCGTGGGAACACTGAAGCTTTCTTT
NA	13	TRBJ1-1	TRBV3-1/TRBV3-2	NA	CASSPIQATEAFF	TGTGCCAGCAGCCCCATACAGGCTACTGAAGCTTTCTTT
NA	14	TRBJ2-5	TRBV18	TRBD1	CASSRPGQQETQYF	TGTGCCAGCTCACGCCCGGGACAGCAAGAGACCCAGTACTTC
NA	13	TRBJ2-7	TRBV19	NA	CASSSGMNYEQYF	TGTGCCAGTAGTAGCGGGATGAACTACGAGCAGTACTTC
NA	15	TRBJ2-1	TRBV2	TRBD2	CASSVPLAGLNEQFF	TGTGCCAGCAGTGTTCCACTAGCGGGGCTCAATGAGCAGTTCTTC
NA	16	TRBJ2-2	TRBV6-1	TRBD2	CASSERAGGNTGELFF	TGTGCCAGCAGTGAGCGGGCGGGGGGGAACACCGGGGAGCTGTTTTTT
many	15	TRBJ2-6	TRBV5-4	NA	CASSKRFSGANVLTF	TGTGCCAGCAGCAAGAGGTTCTCTGGGGCCAACGTCCTGACTTTC
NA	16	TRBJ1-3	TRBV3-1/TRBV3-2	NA	CASSLRTGSSGNTIYF	TGTGCCAGCAGCCTCCGTACAGGCTCCTCTGGAAACACCATATATTTT
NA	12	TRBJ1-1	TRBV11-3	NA	CASSFQGSEAFF	TGTGCCAGCAGCTTTCAGGGGTCTGAAGCTTTCTTT
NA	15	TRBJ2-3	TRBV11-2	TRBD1	CASSLEWTGSDTQYF	TGTGCCAGCAGCTTAGAATGGACAGGGTCGGATACGCAGTATTTT
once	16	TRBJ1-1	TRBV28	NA	CASSYLGVSVNTEAFF	TGTGCCAGCAGTTATTTAGGGGTGAGTGTGAACACTGAAGCTTTCTTT
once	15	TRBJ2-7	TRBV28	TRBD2	CASSFQNLAGPRLNF	TGTGCCAGCAGTTTTCAAAATCTAGCGGGCCCCCGGTTGAACTTC
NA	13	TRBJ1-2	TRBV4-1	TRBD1	CASSLGTDYGYTF	TGCGCCAGCAGCCTAGGGACAGACTATGGCTACACCTTC
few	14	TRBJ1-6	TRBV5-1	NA	CASSSGIGNSPLHF	TGCGCCAGCAGCTCGGGGATTGGGAATTCACCCCTCCACTTT